This passage covers 2 T cell receptor beta chains from one sample sequenced in a study of metastatic and nonmetastatic thyroid tumors. Thyroid surgery was preceded by no treatment in any patient. TCRdb re-called clones via MiXCR from the PCR reads. The sample shows about 64,000 clones, just over 4% of them seen only once. The material sequenced was blood. The source of these receptors is a female donor with papillary thyroid cancer or a benign thyroid nodule (not recorded which). Some clones in this sample may be carry-over from other donors' samples.

The rearrangement links TRBV27 to TRBJ2-7, with D maybe TRBD2 (6 bases). The CDR3 has 13 amino acids. Trimming took 2 bases from V and 6 from J, leaving 11 bases between them. Germline CDR1 reads MNHEY; CDR2 reads SMNVEV (reference sequence). The CDR3 bases are TGTGCCAGCAGTTTAGGGGAGGCCGGCGAGCAGTACTTC. This translates into CASSLGEAGEQYF.

Many counts were recorded for this clone. The chain uses TRBV2 and TRBJ2-5; TRBD2 agrees at 7 bases. CDR1 is SNHLY, CDR2 FYNNEI, per germline. Unmatched junction bases numbered 11, after V lost 7 bases and J lost 6 bases. The CDR3 is made up of 14 amino acids. The CDR3 coding sequence is TGTGCCAGCACTAGGGGAGGGCCCAGGAAGACCCAGTACTTC. It specifies CASTRGGPRKTQYF.